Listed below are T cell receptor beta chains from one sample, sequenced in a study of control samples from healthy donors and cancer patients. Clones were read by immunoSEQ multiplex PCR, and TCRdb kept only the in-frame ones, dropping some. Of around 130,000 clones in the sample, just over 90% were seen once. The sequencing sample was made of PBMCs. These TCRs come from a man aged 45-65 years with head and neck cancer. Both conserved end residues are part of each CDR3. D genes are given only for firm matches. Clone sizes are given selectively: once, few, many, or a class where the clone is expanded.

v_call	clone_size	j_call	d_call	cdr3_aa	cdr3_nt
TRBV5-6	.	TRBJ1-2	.	CASSRGTHYGYTF	TGTGCCAGCAGCCGGGGAACACACTATGGCTACACCTTC
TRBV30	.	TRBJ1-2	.	CAWSVLGLLDGYTF	TGTGCCTGGAGTGTATTAGGGCTTTTGGATGGCTACACCTTC
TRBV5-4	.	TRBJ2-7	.	CASSLWQSYEQYF	TGTGCCAGCAGCTTGTGGCAGTCCTACGAGCAGTACTTC
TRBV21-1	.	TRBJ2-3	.	CASSRAEWDRGKSFKTDTQYF	TGTGCCAGCAGCAGGGCCGAATGGGACAGGGGGAAGTCTTTTAAGACAGATACGCAGTATTTT
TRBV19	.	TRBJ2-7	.	CASSIAPRGSYEQYF	TGTGCCAGTAGTATCGCCCCCCGGGGCTCCTACGAGCAGTACTTC
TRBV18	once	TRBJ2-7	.	CASSPRANGQYF	TGTGCCAGCTCACCTCGGGCAAACGGGCAGTACTTC
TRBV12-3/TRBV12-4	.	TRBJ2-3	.	CASRPPGADTQYF	TGTGCCAGCAGACCCCCGGGGGCGGATACGCAGTATTTT
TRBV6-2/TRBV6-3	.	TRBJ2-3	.	CASSPTDHRIRTDTQYF	TGTGCCAGCAGTCCGACGGATCACAGGATACGCACAGATACGCAGTATTTT
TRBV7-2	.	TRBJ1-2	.	CASSLDDSPGGYTF	TGTGCCAGCAGCTTAGATGACAGCCCGGGGGGCTACACCTTC
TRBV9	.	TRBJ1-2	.	CASSGKDGPQALNYGYTF	TGTGCCAGCAGCGGCAAAGACGGACCCCAGGCTCTAAACTATGGCTACACCTTC
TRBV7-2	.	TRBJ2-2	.	CASSFTAPGELFF	TGTGCCAGCAGCTTTACCGCCCCTGGGGAGCTGTTTTTT
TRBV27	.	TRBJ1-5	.	CASSPSWNQPQHF	TGTGCCAGCAGCCCTTCATGGAATCAGCCCCAGCATTTT
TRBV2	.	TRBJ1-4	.	CASSGGGGKLFF	TGTGCCAGCAGCGGGGGAGGCGGAAAACTGTTTTTT
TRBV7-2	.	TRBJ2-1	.	CASSGRVLNTYNEQFF	TGTGCCAGCAGCGGAAGGGTCCTAAACACCTACAATGAGCAGTTCTTC
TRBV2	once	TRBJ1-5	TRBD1	CASSPGNRGDQPQHF	TGTGCCAGCAGCCCGGGGAACAGGGGCGATCAGCCCCAGCATTTT
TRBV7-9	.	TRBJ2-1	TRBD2	CASSLASGYNNEQFF	TGTGCCAGCAGCCTAGCTAGCGGGTATAACAATGAGCAGTTCTTC
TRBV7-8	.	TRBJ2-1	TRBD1	CASSLVYRGFYNEQFF	TGTGCCAGCAGCTTAGTGTACAGGGGGTTCTACAATGAGCAGTTCTTC
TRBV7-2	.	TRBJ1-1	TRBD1	CASRPPTGQNTEAFF	TGTGCCAGCAGGCCCCCGACAGGGCAGAATACTGAAGCTTTCTTT
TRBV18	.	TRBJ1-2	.	CASSPTMPGARNYGYTF	TGTGCCAGCTCACCGACCATGCCGGGGGCGCGGAACTATGGCTACACCTTC
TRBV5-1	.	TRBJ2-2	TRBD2	CASSSVPSGGLSGELFF	TGCGCCAGCAGCTCCGTTCCTAGCGGGGGGTTGTCCGGGGAGCTGTTTTTT
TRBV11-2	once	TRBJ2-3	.	CASSLRAQGPADTQYF	TGTGCCAGCAGCTTACGGGCTCAGGGGCCAGCAGATACGCAGTATTTT
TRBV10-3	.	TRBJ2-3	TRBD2	CAISGGSGSTDTQYF	TGTGCCATCAGTGGCGGGAGCGGGAGCACAGATACGCAGTATTTT
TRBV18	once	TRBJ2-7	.	CASSPLSSYEQYF	TGTGCCAGCTCACCACTTAGCTCCTACGAGCAGTACTTC
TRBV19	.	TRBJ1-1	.	CASSPAEHTEAFF	TGTGCCAGTAGCCCGGCGGAGCACACTGAAGCTTTCTTT
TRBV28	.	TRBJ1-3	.	CASSPPLGNGNTIYF	TGTGCCAGCAGCCCCCCGTTGGGCAATGGAAACACCATATATTTT
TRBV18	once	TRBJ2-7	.	CASSLTFPPGEQYF	TGTGCCAGCTCACTGACGTTCCCCCCGGGGGAGCAGTACTTC
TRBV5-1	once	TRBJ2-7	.	CASSLEQNYEQYF	TGCGCCAGCAGCTTGGAGCAAAACTACGAGCAGTACTTC
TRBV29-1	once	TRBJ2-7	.	CSVELELTGEQYF	TGCAGCGTTGAGTTGGAACTGACGGGCGAGCAGTACTTC
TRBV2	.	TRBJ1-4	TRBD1	CASWDSGEKLFF	TGTGCCAGCTGGGACAGTGGAGAAAAACTGTTTTTT
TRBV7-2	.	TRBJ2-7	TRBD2	CASSRAAGRGNEQYF	TGTGCCAGCAGCCGCGCCGCAGGGCGGGGGAACGAGCAGTACTTC
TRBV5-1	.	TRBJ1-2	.	CASSLAPGQPYGYTF	TGCGCCAGCAGCTTGGCCCCCGGACAGCCCTATGGCTACACCTTC
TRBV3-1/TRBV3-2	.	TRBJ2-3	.	CASSLGTPDGADTQYF	TGTGCCAGCAGCCTCGGGACGCCCGATGGGGCAGATACGCAGTATTTT
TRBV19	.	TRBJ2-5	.	CASSIGQGLSETQYF	TGTGCCAGTAGTATTGGGCAGGGGCTTTCCGAGACCCAGTACTTC
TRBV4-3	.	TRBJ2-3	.	CATARGPTDTQYF	TGCGCCACCGCACGGGGGCCCACAGATACGCAGTATTTT
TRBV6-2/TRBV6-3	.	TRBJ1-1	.	CASSYGGAGNREAFF	TGTGCCAGCAGTTACGGGGGGGCAGGGAACAGAGAAGCTTTCTTT
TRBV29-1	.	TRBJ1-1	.	CSVEEWNTEAFF	TGCAGCGTGGAAGAGTGGAACACTGAAGCTTTCTTT
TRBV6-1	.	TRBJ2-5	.	CASSDAGLASMTQYF	TGTGCCAGCAGTGACGCGGGTTTGGCTAGCATGACCCAGTACTTC
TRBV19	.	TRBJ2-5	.	CASSPGAQETQYF	TGTGCCAGCTCACCGGGAGCTCAAGAGACCCAGTACTTC
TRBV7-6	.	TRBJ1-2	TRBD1	CASSLGQGVYGYTF	TGTGCCAGCAGCCTGGGACAGGGTGTCTATGGCTACACCTTC
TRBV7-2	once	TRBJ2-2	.	CASSLSGPGTGELFF	TGTGCCAGCAGCTTAAGTGGGCCGGGCACCGGGGAGCTGTTTTTT
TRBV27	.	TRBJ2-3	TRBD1	CASSSGQARDTQYF	TGTGCCAGCAGTTCCGGACAGGCTAGAGATACGCAGTATTTT
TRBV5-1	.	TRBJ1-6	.	CASSLTLQVLNSPLHF	TGCGCCAGCAGCTTGACACTACAGGTCCTAAATTCACCCCTCCACTTT